The source of this T cell receptor (beta chain) is a study of blood T cell repertoires in COVID-19 (dated by TCRdb to 2018 to 2020). With respect to the entire study: Samples covering the acute and convalescent phases of COVID-19 were provided by collaborators in the United States, Italy and Spain. Where available, HLA class I and class II types were taken from metadata supplied by the sample provider and were not determined by assay-based typing. A de-identified subject ID, COVID-19 status, age in years and sex were almost always included in the sample metadata. Deeply sampled blood TCRbeta repertoires from subjects exposed to, actively infected with, or recovered from COVID-19 were included in the dataset. The prospective study material was composed of cDNA or gDNA derived from T cells, B-cell-depleted T cells, or PBMCs. Samples were obtained from the ongoing ImmuneRACE study (first 160 participants) and from about 1,300 subjects provided by 6 global collaborators. A freely available public database, intended as a resource for researchers studying the immune response to SARS-CoV-2, is where the repertoires were released.

Whole blood was collected in K2EDTA tubes by collaborating institutions according to the institutions' own protocols. For TCRbeta analysis, collaborator samples were shipped as frozen whole blood, as isolated PBMCs, or as DNA extracted from either sample type. Compared with germline, V lacks 6 bases and J lacks 10 bases; bases without a gene match: 14. The germline V gene encodes CDR1 MDHEN and CDR2 SYDVKM. Taken from cysteine to phenylalanine, the CDR3 has 16 residues. This entry keeps only the CDR3 DNA: 48 bases, framed from base 1. A remark on this clone: Its cognate antigen has yet to be identified. There are no base qualities to consult, and no much larger clone falls within one base.

Beyond this particular receptor, the publication reports: The quantity of clinical and demographic metadata differed by source and by participant and was supplied without curation.

TCRbeta CDR3 regions were amplified from genomic DNA using the immunoSEQ Assay, a bias-controlled multiplex PCR. Turning to the authors' computational methods: The number of nucleated cells in each sample was estimated from the amplification of reference gene primers within the assay. To quantify the absolute abundance of each unique TCRbeta CDR3 rearrangement, sequence reads were collapsed and filtered. For each sample, productive Simpson clonality was calculated by taking the square root of Simpson's diversity index across productive rearrangements. TCRdb provides this immuneACCESS table in a form limited to in-frame rearrangements. Some clones are lacking; in checked studies, under half of them reflect an unresolved V gene, and why the rest are absent is not known. The DNA gave D and trimming, while V, J and clone size come from that table. For this sample the table gives under 500,000 clones, of which approximately 90% were detected only once. Approximately 4.3% of the sample is in the top ten clones.

This sequence originates from a woman aged 25 to 39 with acute or convalescent COVID-19. Sequences were obtained from peripheral blood. The chain is encoded by TRBV28 joined to TRBJ1-6; 8 junctional bases match TRBD1. The DNA sequence is TGTGCCAGCAGGCCATCTACCGGGACAGGTGGATCACCCCTCCACTTT. Its translation is CASRPSTGTGGSPLHF.